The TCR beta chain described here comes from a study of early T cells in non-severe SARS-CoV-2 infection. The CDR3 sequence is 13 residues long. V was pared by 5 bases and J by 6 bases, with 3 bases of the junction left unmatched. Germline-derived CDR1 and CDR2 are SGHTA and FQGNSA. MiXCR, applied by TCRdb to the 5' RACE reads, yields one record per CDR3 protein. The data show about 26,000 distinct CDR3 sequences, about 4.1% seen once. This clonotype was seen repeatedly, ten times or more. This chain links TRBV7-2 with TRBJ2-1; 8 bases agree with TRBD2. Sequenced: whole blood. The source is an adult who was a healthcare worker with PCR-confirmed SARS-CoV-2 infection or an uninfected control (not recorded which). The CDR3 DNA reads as TGTGCCAGCAGCCCGGGGGGGGTCAATGAGCAGTTCTTC. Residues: CASSPGGVNEQFF.